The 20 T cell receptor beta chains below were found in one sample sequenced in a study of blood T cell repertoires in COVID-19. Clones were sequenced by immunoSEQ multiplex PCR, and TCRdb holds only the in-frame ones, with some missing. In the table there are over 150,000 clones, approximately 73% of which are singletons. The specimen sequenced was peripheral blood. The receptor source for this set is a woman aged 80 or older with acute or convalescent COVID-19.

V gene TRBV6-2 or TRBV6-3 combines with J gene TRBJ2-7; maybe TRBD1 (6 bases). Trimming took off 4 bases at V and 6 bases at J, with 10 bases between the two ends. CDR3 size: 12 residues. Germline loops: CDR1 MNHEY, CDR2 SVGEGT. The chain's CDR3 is CASSLRTVEQYF. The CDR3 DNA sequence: TGTGCCAGCAGTTTACGGACAGTCGAGCAGTACTTC.

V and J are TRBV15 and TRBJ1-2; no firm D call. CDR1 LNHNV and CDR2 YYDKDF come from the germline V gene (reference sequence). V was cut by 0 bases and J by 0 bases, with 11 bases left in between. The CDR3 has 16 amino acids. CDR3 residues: CATSRDLEFPNYGYTF. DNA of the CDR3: TGTGCCACCAGCAGAGATCTTGAGTTCCCTAACTATGGCTACACCTTC.

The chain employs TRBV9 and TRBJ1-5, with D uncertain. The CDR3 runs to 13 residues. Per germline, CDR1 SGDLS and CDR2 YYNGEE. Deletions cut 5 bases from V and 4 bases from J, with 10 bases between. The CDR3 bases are TGTGCCAGCAGTTCTGGAGAAAATCAGCCCCAGCATTTT. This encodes CASSSGENQPQHF.

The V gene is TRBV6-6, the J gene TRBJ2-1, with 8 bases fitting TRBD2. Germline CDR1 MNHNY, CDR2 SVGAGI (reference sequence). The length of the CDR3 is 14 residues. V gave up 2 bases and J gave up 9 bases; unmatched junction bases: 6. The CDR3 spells CASSYRTSQTEQFF. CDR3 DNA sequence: TGTGCCAGCAGTTACCGGACTAGCCAAACTGAGCAGTTCTTC.

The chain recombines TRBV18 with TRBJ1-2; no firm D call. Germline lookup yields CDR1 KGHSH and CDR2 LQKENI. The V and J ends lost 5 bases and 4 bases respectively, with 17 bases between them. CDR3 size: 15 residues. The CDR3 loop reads CASSSGSSRAYGYTF. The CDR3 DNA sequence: TGTGCCAGCTCATCCGGGTCTTCGAGGGCCTATGGCTACACCTTC.

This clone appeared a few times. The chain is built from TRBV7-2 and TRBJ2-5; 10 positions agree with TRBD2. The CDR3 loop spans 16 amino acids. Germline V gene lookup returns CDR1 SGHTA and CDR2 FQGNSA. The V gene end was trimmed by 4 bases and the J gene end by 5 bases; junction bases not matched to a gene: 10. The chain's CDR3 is CASSSTSGARGETQYF. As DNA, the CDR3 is TGTGCCAGCAGCTCCACTAGCGGGGCGCGGGGGGAGACCCAGTACTTC.

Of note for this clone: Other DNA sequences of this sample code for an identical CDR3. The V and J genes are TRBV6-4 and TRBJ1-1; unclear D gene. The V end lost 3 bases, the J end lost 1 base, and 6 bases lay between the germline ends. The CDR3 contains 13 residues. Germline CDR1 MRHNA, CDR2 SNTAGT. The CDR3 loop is CASSETENTEAFF. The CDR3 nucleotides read TGTGCCAGCAGTGAAACAGAGAACACTGAAGCTTTCTTT.

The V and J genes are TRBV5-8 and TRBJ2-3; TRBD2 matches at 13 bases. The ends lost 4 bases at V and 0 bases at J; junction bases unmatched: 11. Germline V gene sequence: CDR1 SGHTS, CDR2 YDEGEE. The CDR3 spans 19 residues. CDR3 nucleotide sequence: TGTGCCAGCAGCCCGGATAGGACTAGCGGGGGATATAGCACAGATACGCAGTATTTT. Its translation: CASSPDRTSGGYSTDTQYF.

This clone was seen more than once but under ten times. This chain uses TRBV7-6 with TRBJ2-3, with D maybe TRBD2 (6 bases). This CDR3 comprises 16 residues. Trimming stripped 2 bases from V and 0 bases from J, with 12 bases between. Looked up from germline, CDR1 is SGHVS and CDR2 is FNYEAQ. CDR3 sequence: CASSLNSGTSTDTQYF. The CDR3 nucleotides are TGTGCCAGCAGCTTAAACTCCGGGACTAGCACAGATACGCAGTATTTT.

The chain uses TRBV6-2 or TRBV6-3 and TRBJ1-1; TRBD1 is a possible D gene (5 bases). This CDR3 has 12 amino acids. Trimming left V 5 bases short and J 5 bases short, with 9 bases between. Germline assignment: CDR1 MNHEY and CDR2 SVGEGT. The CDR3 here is CASSARVTEAFF. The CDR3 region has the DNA TGTGCCAGCAGTGCCAGGGTTACTGAAGCTTTCTTT.

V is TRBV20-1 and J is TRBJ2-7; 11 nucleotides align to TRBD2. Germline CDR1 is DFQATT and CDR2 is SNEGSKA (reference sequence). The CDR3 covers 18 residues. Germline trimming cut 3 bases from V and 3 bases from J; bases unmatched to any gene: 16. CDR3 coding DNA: TGCAGTGCTAGTGGGGGAAGCGCTACTAGCGGGGGACTCTACGAGCAGTACTTC. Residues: CSASGGSATSGGLYEQYF.

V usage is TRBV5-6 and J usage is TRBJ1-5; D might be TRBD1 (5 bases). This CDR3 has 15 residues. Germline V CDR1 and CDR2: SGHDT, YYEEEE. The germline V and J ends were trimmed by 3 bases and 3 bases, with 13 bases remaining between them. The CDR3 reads CASSSQGIPNQPQHF. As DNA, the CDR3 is TGTGCCAGCAGCTCTCAGGGAATACCCAATCAGCCCCAGCATTTT.

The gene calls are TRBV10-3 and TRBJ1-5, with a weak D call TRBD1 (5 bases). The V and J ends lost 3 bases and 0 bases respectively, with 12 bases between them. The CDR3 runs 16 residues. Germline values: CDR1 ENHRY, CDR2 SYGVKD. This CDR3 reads CAISDRQGTSNQPQHF. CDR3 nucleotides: TGTGCCATCAGTGACCGTCAGGGAACTAGCAATCAGCCCCAGCATTTT.

The CDR3 here is CASSEAPYSGNTIYF. The DNA for the CDR3 is TGTGCCAGCAGTGAAGCTCCCTACTCTGGAAACACCATATATTTT. The J gene is TRBJ1-3, the V gene TRBV2, with D unclear. Trimming removed 0 bases at V and 0 bases at J, with 6 bases between. The CDR3 runs to 15 residues. The germline gives CDR1 SNHLY, CDR2 FYNNEI. The variable domain in full, completed from reference TRBV2 and TRBJ1-3, reads EPEVTQTPSHQVTQMGQEVILRCVPISNHLYFYWYRQILGQKVEFLVSFYNNEISEKSEIFDDQFSVERPDGSNFTLKIRSTKLEDSAMYFCASSEAPYSGNTIYFGEGSWLTVV.

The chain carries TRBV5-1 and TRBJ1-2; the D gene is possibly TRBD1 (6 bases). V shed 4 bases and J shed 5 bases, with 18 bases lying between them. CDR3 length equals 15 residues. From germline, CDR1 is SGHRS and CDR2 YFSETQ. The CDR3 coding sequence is TGCGCCAGCAGCCCCGGACAGTCTGAAACATATGGCTACACCTTC. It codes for CASSPGQSETYGYTF.

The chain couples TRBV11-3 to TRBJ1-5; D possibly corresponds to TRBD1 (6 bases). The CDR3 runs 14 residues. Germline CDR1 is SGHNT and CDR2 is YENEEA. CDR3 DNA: TGTGACCGACGACAGGACGAGCGCAATCAGCCCCAGCATTTT. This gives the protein CDRRQDERNQPQHF.

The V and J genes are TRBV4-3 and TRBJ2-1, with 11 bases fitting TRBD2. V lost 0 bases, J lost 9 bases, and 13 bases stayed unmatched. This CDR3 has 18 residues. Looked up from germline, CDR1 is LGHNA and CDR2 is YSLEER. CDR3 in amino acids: CASSQDLASGGNTAEQFF. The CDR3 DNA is TGCGCCAGCAGCCAAGATCTGGCTAGCGGGGGGAATACTGCTGAGCAGTTCTTC.

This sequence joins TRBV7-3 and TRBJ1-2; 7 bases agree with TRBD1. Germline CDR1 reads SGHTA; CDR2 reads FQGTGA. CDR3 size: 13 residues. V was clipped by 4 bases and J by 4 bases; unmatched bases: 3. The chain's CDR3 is CASSSSGGYGYTF. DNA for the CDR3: TGTGCCAGCAGCTCCTCAGGGGGCTATGGCTACACCTTC.

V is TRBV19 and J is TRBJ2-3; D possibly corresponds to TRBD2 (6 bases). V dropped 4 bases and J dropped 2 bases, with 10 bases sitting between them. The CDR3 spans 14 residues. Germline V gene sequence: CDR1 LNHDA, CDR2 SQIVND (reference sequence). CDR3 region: CASSTRDFTDTQYF. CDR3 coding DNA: TGTGCCAGTAGTACCCGGGACTTCACAGATACGCAGTATTTT.

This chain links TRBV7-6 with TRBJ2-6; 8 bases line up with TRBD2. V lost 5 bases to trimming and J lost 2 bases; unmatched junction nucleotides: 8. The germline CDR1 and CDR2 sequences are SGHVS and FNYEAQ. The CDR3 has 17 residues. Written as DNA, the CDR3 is TGTGCCAGCAGCCGTGCTGGACTAGCAGCTGGGGCCAACGTCCTGACTTTC. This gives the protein CASSRAGLAAGANVLTF.